This record concerns one T cell receptor beta chain sequence. Its target is not known. The record originates from a study of blood T cells in healthy people across ages. The CDR3 contains 15 residues. V lost 4 bases and J lost 5, with 17 bases in between. Germline CDR1 LGHNA, CDR2 YNFKEQ. With a J-beta primer mix and a sample-barcoded 5' primer, a second PCR ran roughly 6 to 11 cycles. TCRdb reprocessed the 5' RACE reads with MiXCR, giving one entry per CDR3 protein. The sample lists hundreds of thousands of distinct CDR3 sequences, roughly 64% occurring once. General study points: Changes in expanded clonotypes were possibly confounded, as the CMV status of donors was unknown.

The rearrangement uses TRBV4-2 and TRBJ1-1; D may be TRBD1 (6 bases). This sequence was found in a man aged 25-45 years in good health. The material sequenced was blood. The CDR3 here is CASSRTSQGRTEAFF. As DNA, the CDR3 is TGTGCCAGCAGCCGAACCTCACAGGGAAGGACTGAAGCTTTCTTT.